A selection of T cell receptor beta chains follows, all from one sample in a study of T cell responses to AZD1222 COVID-19 vaccine. Data came from immunoSEQ multiplex PCR; TCRdb stores just in-frame clones and leaves some out. The sample includes 100,000 to 150,000 clones, about nine tenths of them seen just once. The sample was peripheral blood, taken on day 0 of AZD1222 vaccination. Receptors were obtained from an adult in good health. CDR3s include the opening cysteine and the closing phenylalanine or tryptophan. D genes are given only for firm matches. The size entry is marked missing in some rows and otherwise reads once, few, many or a size class.

j_call	d_call	clone_size	v_call	cdr3_nt	cdr3_aa
TRBJ1-2	.	.	TRBV5-5	TGTGCCAGCAGCTTGGAAGCACAGGGTAACTATGGCTACACCTTC	CASSLEAQGNYGYTF
TRBJ1-2	TRBD1	few	TRBV7-8	TGTGCCAGCAGCTTTCGGACAGGGGGCCCCCTCTATGGCTACACCTTC	CASSFRTGGPLYGYTF
TRBJ2-6	.	.	TRBV19	TGTGCCAGTAGTATCTCTGGGGCCAACGTCCTGACTTTC	CASSISGANVLTF
TRBJ2-2	TRBD2	.	TRBV7-8	TGTGCCAGCAGGCCTACGACTAGCGGGGGCCTAAACACCGGGGAGCTGTTTTTT	CASRPTTSGGLNTGELFF
TRBJ1-1	.	.	TRBV27	TGTGCCAGCAGTTTAACTCTTGGCGCTGAAGCTTTCTTT	CASSLTLGAEAFF
TRBJ2-2	.	.	TRBV7-2	TGTGCCAGCAGCTTACTTCCGTGGTCCGGGGAGCTGTTTTTT	CASSLLPWSGELFF
TRBJ1-2	.	.	TRBV7-8	TGTGCCAGCAGCTTGGGAGGAGCTAACTATGGCTACACCTTC	CASSLGGANYGYTF
TRBJ1-2	.	.	TRBV2	TGTGCCAGCAGTGAAGTTTCCAGGCTGTACTATGGCTACACCTTC	CASSEVSRLYYGYTF
TRBJ1-1	.	.	TRBV13	TGTGCCAGCAGCTCGACAGAGACTGAAGCTTTCTTT	CASSSTETEAFF
TRBJ2-1	TRBD2	once	TRBV9	TGTGCCAGCAGCAGACGGACTAGCGGGGTCAATGAGCAGTTCTTC	CASSRRTSGVNEQFF
TRBJ1-2	TRBD1	once	TRBV7-9	TGTGCCAGCAGCTACCCTAGACAGGGTGTTGACTATGGCTACACCTTC	CASSYPRQGVDYGYTF
TRBJ2-1	TRBD1	.	TRBV19	TGTGCCTCCCACCCCGGACAGGTGGGGTCGGATGAGCAGTTCTTC	CASHPGQVGSDEQFF
TRBJ1-3	.	.	TRBV5-1	TGCGCCAGCAGCTTAAATTTAGGAAACACCATATATTTT	CASSLNLGNTIYF
TRBJ1-5	.	.	TRBV6-5	TGTGCCAGCAGGGCTAACGAGCCCCAGCATTTT	CASRANEPQHF
TRBJ1-1	.	.	TRBV18	TGTGCCAGCTCACCAGTAAGACAGCAGAACACTGAAGCTTTCTTT	CASSPVRQQNTEAFF
TRBJ2-6	.	.	TRBV18	TGTGCCAGCTCATCGACGGGCTCTGGGGCCAACGTCCTGACTTTC	CASSSTGSGANVLTF
TRBJ1-1	.	.	TRBV10-2	TGCGCCAACCACAGGGAAATGAACACTGAAGCTTTCTTT	CANHREMNTEAFF
TRBJ1-2	TRBD1	once	TRBV5-1	TGCGCCAGCAGCTCCGGACAGGCCAGCTATGGCTACACCTTC	CASSSGQASYGYTF
TRBJ2-5	.	.	TRBV19	TGTGCCAGTGCAAGGGGGGAGGGCCAAGAGACCCAGTACTTC	CASARGEGQETQYF
TRBJ1-2	.	.	TRBV5-1	TGCGCCAGCAGCTGGTTAGACGAGAGGTATGGCTACACCTTC	CASSWLDERYGYTF
TRBJ2-2	.	.	TRBV6-2/TRBV6-3	TGTGCCAGCAGTATCCCCCAGTTTCGGTGGGGGACGAACACCGGGGAGCTGTTTTTT	CASSIPQFRWGTNTGELFF
TRBJ2-2	.	.	TRBV25-1	TGTGCCAGCAAACGTACTAACACCGGGGAGCTGTTTTTT	CASKRTNTGELFF
TRBJ2-1	.	.	TRBV6-5	TGTGCCAGCAGGTCTATAGCTAGCTCCTACAATGAGCAGTTCTTC	CASRSIASSYNEQFF
TRBJ1-1	TRBD1	.	TRBV3-1/TRBV3-2	TGTGCCAGCAGCCAAGGGACAGGTAGCCGATACACTGAAGCTTTCTTT	CASSQGTGSRYTEAFF
TRBJ2-7	.	once	TRBV7-2	TGTGCCAGCGGCCAATGGGGTGGTACCTCGGGGGAGCAGTACTTC	CASGQWGGTSGEQYF
TRBJ2-5	.	.	TRBV2	TGTGCCAGCAGTTTTCTTGCTGGTGAAGAGACCCAGTACTTC	CASSFLAGEETQYF
TRBJ2-7	.	.	TRBV18	TGTGCCAGCTCACCACCCGGTGCCTACGAGCAGTACTTC	CASSPPGAYEQYF
TRBJ1-2	.	once	TRBV15	TGTGCCACCAGCAAGACCTCTACTCGGGACTATGGCTACACCTTC	CATSKTSTRDYGYTF
TRBJ1-1	.	once	TRBV6-1	TGTGCCAGCAGTGATCCTAGAGGGCAGGGGAACACTGAAGCTTTCTTT	CASSDPRGQGNTEAFF
TRBJ1-1	TRBD1	.	TRBV5-1	TGCGCCAGCAGCTTGGCCGGCAGGGGGTCCCTACGGAACACTGAAGCTTTCTTT	CASSLAGRGSLRNTEAFF